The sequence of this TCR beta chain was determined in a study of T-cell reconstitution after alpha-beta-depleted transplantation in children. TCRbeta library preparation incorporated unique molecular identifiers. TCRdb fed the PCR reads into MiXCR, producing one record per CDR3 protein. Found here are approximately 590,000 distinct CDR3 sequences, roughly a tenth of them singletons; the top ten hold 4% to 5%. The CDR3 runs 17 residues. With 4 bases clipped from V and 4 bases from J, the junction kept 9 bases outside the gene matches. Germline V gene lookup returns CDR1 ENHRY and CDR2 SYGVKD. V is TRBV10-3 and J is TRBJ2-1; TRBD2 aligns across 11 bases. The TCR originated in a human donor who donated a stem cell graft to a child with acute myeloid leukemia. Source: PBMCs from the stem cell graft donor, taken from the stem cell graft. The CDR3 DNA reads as TGTGCCATCAGTGGGGGGACTAGCGGAGGGGGTTACAATGAGCAGTTCTTC. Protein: CAISGGTSGGGYNEQFF.